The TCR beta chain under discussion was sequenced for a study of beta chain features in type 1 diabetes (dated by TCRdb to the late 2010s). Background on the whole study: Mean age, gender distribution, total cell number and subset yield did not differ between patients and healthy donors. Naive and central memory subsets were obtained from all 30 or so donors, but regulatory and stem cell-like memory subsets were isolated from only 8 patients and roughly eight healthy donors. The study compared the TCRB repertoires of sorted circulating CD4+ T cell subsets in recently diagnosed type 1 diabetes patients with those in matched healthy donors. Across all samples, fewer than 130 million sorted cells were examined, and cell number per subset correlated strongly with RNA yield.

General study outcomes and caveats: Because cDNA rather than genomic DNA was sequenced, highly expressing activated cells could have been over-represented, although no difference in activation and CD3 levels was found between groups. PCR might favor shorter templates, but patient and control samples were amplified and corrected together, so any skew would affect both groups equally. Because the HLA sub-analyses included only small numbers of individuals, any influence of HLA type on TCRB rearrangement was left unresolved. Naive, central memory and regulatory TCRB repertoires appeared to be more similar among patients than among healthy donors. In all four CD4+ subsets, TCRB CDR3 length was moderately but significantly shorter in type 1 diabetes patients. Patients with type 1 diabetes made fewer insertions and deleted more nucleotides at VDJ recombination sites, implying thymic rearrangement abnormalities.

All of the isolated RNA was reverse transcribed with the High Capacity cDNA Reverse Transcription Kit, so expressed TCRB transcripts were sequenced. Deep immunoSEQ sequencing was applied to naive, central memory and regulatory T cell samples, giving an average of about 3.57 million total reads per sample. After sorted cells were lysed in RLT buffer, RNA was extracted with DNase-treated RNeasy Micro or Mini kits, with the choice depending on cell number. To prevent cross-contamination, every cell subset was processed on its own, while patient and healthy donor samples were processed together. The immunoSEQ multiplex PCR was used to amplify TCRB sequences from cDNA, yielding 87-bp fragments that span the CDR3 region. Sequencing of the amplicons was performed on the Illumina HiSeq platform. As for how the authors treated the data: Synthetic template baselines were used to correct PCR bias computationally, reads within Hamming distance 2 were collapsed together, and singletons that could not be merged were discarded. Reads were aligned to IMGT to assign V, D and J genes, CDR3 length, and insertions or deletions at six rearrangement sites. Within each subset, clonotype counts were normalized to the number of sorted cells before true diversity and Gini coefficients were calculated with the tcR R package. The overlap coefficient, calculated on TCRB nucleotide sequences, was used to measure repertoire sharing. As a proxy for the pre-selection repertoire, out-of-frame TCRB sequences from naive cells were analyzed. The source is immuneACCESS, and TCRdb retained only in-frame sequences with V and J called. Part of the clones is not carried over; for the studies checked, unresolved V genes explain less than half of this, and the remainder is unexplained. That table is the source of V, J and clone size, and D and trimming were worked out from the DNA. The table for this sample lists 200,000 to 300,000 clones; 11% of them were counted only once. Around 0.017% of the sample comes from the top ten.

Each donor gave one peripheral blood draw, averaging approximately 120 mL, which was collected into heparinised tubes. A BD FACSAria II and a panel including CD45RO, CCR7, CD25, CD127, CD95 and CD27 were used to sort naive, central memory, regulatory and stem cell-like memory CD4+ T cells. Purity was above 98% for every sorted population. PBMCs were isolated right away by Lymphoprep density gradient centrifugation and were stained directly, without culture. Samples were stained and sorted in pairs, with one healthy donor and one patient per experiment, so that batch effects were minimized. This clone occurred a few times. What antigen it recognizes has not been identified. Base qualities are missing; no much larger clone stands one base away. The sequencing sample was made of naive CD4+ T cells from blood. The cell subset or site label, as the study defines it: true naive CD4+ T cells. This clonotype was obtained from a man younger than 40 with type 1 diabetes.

This receptor has the CDR3 CASSIDQTGAYEQYF. Read as DNA, the sequence is TGTGCCAGTAGTATAGATCAAACCGGAGCCTACGAGCAGTACTTC. The chain links TRBV19 with TRBJ2-7; confidence is insufficient to name the D gene. V loses 0 bases of germline sequence and J loses 2 bases, and the interval between the two ends is 11 bases. The CDR3 numbers 15 residues from cysteine through phenylalanine. The DNA shown is the 45-base CDR3, in frame from base 1. CDR1 LNHDA and CDR2 SQIVND are derived from the germline V gene (reference sequence). The reference TRBV19 and TRBJ2-7 proteins fill in what lies around the CDR3, so the full variable domain reads DGGITQSPKYLFRKEGQNVTLSCEQNLNHDAMYWYRQDPGQGLRLIYYSQIVNDFQKGDIAEGYSVSREKKESFPLTVTSAQKNPTAFYLCASSIDQTGAYEQYFGPGTRLTVT.